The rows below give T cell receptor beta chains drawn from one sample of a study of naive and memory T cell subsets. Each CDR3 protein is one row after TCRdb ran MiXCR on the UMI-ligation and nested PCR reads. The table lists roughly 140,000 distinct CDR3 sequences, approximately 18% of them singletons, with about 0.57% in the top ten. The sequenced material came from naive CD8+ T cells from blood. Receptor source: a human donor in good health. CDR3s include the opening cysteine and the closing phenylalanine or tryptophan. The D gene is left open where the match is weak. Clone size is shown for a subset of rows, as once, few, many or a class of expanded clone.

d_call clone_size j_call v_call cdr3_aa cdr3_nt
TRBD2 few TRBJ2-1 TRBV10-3 CAISELDSGTSSYNEQFF TGTGCCATCAGTGAGTTGGATAGCGGGACGAGCTCCTACAATGAGCAGTTCTTC
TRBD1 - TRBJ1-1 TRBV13 CASSFWAGGWVTEAFF TGTGCCAGCAGCTTTTGGGCAGGGGGCTGGGTTACTGAAGCTTTCTTT
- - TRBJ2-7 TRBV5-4 CASSFGTFSVEQYF TGTGCCAGCAGCTTCGGGACCTTCTCTGTGGAGCAGTACTTC
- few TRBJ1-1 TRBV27 CASSNYPFEVEAFF TGTGCCAGCAGTAACTACCCTTTCGAAGTTGAAGCTTTCTTT
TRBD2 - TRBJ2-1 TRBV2 CASSVGPSGLRYNEQFF TGTGCCAGCAGTGTCGGGCCTAGCGGACTACGCTACAATGAGCAGTTCTTC
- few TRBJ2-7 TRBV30 CACIYYEQYF TGTGCCTGCATATACTACGAGCAGTACTTC
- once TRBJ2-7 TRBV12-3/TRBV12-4 CASSLTVTYEQYF TGTGCCAGCAGTTTGACAGTCACCTACGAGCAGTACTTC
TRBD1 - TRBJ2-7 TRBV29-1 CSVEGWAGGDEQYF TGCAGCGTTGAAGGGTGGGCAGGGGGAGACGAGCAGTACTTC
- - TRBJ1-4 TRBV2 CASSEAYSNGNEKLFF TGTGCCAGCAGTGAAGCGTATTCCAATGGAAATGAAAAACTGTTTTTT
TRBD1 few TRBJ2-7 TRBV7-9 CASRGTDIYEQYF TGTGCCAGCAGAGGGACAGATATCTACGAGCAGTACTTC
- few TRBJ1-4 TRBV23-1 CASSQSAGRSEKLFF TGCGCCAGCAGTCAATCGGCGGGGAGGAGTGAAAAACTGTTTTTT
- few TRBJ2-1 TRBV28 CASSFTPVDEQFF TGTGCCAGCAGTTTCACCCCCGTTGATGAGCAGTTCTTC
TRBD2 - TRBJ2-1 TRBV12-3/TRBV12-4 CASSELAGVPNEQFF TGTGCCAGCAGTGAACTAGCGGGAGTCCCAAATGAGCAGTTCTTC
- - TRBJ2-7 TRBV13 CASSLNPAEQYF TGTGCCAGCAGCTTAAACCCCGCCGAGCAGTACTTC
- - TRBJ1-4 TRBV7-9 CASSLVGTGEKLFF TGTGCCAGCAGCTTAGTCGGGACTGGCGAAAAACTGTTTTTT
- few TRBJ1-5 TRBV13 CASSLGRGGYGVQPQHF TGTGCCAGCAGCTTGGGCCGAGGGGGGTACGGGGTTCAGCCCCAGCATTTT
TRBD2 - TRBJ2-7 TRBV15 CATSRGLAALDEQYF TGTGCCACCAGCAGGGGACTAGCGGCTCTGGACGAGCAGTACTTC
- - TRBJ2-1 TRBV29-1 CSVRGGKVDEQFF TGCAGCGTTCGCGGCGGGAAGGTCGATGAGCAGTTCTTC
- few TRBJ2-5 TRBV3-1 CASSQGPQYF TGTGCCAGCAGCCAGGGACCCCAGTACTTC
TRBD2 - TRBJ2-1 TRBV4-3 CASSHTGTSSYNEQFF TGCGCCAGCAGCCATACCGGGACTAGTTCCTACAATGAGCAGTTCTTC
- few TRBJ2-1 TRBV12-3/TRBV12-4 CASSRLESQYNEQFF TGTGCCAGCAGTCGACTAGAGTCCCAGTACAATGAGCAGTTCTTC
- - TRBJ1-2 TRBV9 CASSSSTGTGGYTF TGTGCCAGCAGCAGTAGCACGGGGACTGGTGGCTACACCTTC
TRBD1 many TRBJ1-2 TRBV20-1 CSASPDRGYYGYTF TGCAGTGCTAGTCCGGACAGGGGGTACTATGGCTACACCTTC
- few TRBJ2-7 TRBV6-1 CASAWGVSYEQYF TGTGCCAGCGCGTGGGGGGTCTCCTACGAGCAGTACTTC